The entry that follows covers one T cell receptor (beta chain) sequence. The sample is drawn from a study of blood T cell repertoires in COVID-19. Overall study: Acute and convalescent COVID-19 samples came from the United States, Italy and Spain.

Under the authors' procedure: Estimates of nucleated cell counts were drawn from the amplification of reference gene primers. Sequencing was performed with immunoSEQ multiplex PCR; in TCRdb, only in-frame clones are kept and a portion is missing. V and J calls and clone size are as listed in that table; D and trimming were resolved from the DNA. The sample carries 90,000 to 100,000 clones, 70% to 85% recorded once. The CDR3 totals 15 residues. V shed 5 bases and J 6 bases; nucleotides not matched to a gene: 7. Germline CDR1 and CDR2: LNHDA and SQIVND (reference sequence). Sequencing input: peripheral blood. This clonotype was obtained from a man aged 55 to 70 with acute or convalescent COVID-19. The chain recombines TRBV19 with TRBJ1-4; 9 nucleotides line up with TRBD1. The CDR3 here is CASSPEGQGYEKLFF. CDR3 in DNA: TGTGCCAGTAGTCCCGAGGGACAGGGTTATGAAAAACTGTTTTTT. The full variable domain, rest sourced from reference TRBV19 and TRBJ1-4, is DGGITQSPKYLFRKEGQNVTLSCEQNLNHDAMYWYRQDPGQGLRLIYYSQIVNDFQKGDIAEGYSVSREKKESFPLTVTSAQKNPTAFYLCASSPEGQGYEKLFFGSGTQLSVL.